The present entry profiles one T cell receptor (beta chain) with its context. Its antigen has not been determined. Nothing much larger sits one base from this clone, and base qualities are not available. This specimen's time point label, interpreted: pre-sensitization, week 0. This specimen's treatment or condition label, per the study, means: therapeutic diphenylcyclopropenone sensitization with weekly scalp DPC. At each patch-test visit, blood was drawn before the patch test was applied. Patients were considered eligible if aged 18 to 70, diagnosed with alopecia and deemed suitable for DPC therapy, and patients were excluded if pregnant. Unfractionated whole blood was collected in Tempus Blood RNA tubes, and total RNA was extracted from that blood. The library relied on RACE. The sequencer listed for this sample is NextSeq 500. Library preparation attached unique molecular identifiers to individual cDNA molecules for quantitative, reproducible TCR counting. From each blood RNA sample, both TCR alpha and TCR beta chains were sequenced. The authors' analysis ran thus. A median of around 100,000 TCRs per sample was observed, with a range of 23,224 to 690,600. V, J and CDR3 annotation of the TCR reads was performed with the Decombinator software suite. For PS versus PT1 abundance plots, all samples were subsampled to the same number of TCRs (28,000). TCRs were defined as expanded if absent before sensitization and observed at least eight times at the 2-week time point. TCRdb ran its own pipeline on the public reads, namely fastp trimming at Q25 and MiXCR clone calling, and kept in-frame beta chains. For every CDR3 protein sequence, its rows merge into one entry that carries the most common genes and DNA. These V and J calls rely on TCRdb rather than the paper's analysis. This sample has under 400,000 distinct CDR3 sequences in its table, and 4% to 6% of those were observed once. The top ten constitute 2.6% of the sample.

The germline V gene (reference sequence) specifies MNHEY as CDR1 and SMNVEV as CDR2. The CDR3, from cysteine to phenylalanine, totals 14 residues. CDR3 DNA is the only sequence kept; it has 42 bases, read in frame from the first base. V and J are trimmed by 7 bases and 4 bases, and the gene matches miss 5 bases of the junction. This record comes from a study of human T cells and chemical hapten exposure (dated by TCRdb to about 2021). With respect to the entire study: For sensitization, 2% DPC in acetone was applied to a 2 cm by 2 cm area of upper inner arm skin. Blood was sampled from patients pre-sensitization (week 0) and at 2, 6 and about 24 weeks after DPC sensitization. Throughout the approximately 24-week study period, patients were also given weekly therapeutic DPC doses on the scalp. In alopecia patients, the study followed how the peripheral blood TCR repertoire changed in vivo over primary and secondary sensitization to diphenylcyclopropenone (DPC), a hapten. Most of the patients in the cohort were female, and the cohort covered alopecia areata with under or over 50% scalp involvement, alopecia totalis and alopecia universalis. For TCR sequencing, blood came from about 28 alopecia patients at anywhere from one to four time points (pre-sensitization, 2, 6 and 24 weeks). Libraries were pooled for sequencing, and per-sample TCR yields varied mainly because of small differences in library volumes within the pool. Patch tests used Finn chambers with 0.01% DPC on the upper back, scored after 6 days by International Contact Dermatitis Research Group standards.

Study-level results and caveats: No change with DPC sensitization was found in the number of TCRs above 1 in 1000 frequency, and no evidence of global repertoire structure alterations was found. Expanded TCRs formed significantly more large CDR3 similarity clusters than pre-sensitization or healthy control sets, consistent with antigen-driven responses. All patients had alopecia, a presumed autoimmune disease, so their immune response might differ from that of healthy individuals. Repeated subsampling changed both the strength of the expansion versus patch-test correlation and the threshold at which that correlation became significant. The number of PT1 expanded TCRs positively correlated with patch test score, significant at thresholds 8, 16 and 32 but not 4.

The sequence joins TRBV27 to TRBJ2-7, with 12 junctional bases fitting TRBD2. This clonotype was sampled from a woman aged 50 to 60 with alopecia areata. Some clones in this sample may be carry-over from other donors' samples. The sample consisted of whole blood, taken in connection with sensitization to the hapten diphenylcyclopropenone (DPC). The DNA reads TGTGCCAGCACTCCGGGACTAGCGGGTTACGAGCAGTACTTC. This sequence encodes CASTPGLAGYEQYF.